These T cell receptor beta chains were read from a single sample in a study of PD-L1 blockade in urothelial cancer. Here immunoSEQ multiplex PCR was the method, and the copy in TCRdb shows in-frame clones only, minus some. In the table there are about 27,000 clones, roughly 85% of which are singletons. The material was PBMCs, obtained around atezolizumab (anti-PD-L1) treatment. The receptors here all came from a man aged 70 or older with urothelial cancer. Both conserved end residues are part of each CDR3. D genes are given only for firm matches. Size values are once, few and many counts, or a class for expanded clones, and some rows have none.

j_call clone_size v_call d_call cdr3_nt cdr3_aa
TRBJ1-1 NA TRBV29-1 NA TGCAGCGTTGAGACAGCTGATAACACTGAAGCTTTCTTT CSVETADNTEAFF
TRBJ2-1 NA TRBV15 NA TGTGCCACCAGCAGAGATGGGACACCCTACAATGAGCAGTTCTTC CATSRDGTPYNEQFF
TRBJ1-2 NA TRBV27 NA TGTGCCAGCAGTTTATCGAACAGGGACGGCTACACCTTC CASSLSNRDGYTF
TRBJ2-1 NA TRBV6-1 TRBD2 TGTGCCAGCAGTGTTGCCGGACTAGCGTTTGTGAATGAGCAGTTCTTC CASSVAGLAFVNEQFF
TRBJ1-4 NA TRBV19 NA TGTGCCACCTATCAAGCAAATGAAAAACTGTTTTTT CATYQANEKLFF
TRBJ2-3 NA TRBV15 NA TGTGCCACCAGCAGAGATCGGGTGACTAGCACAGATACGCAGTATTTT CATSRDRVTSTDTQYF
TRBJ2-2 NA TRBV7-8 NA TGTGCCAGCAGCTTTTCACTAGGGCGGAACACCGGGGAGCTGTTTTTT CASSFSLGRNTGELFF
TRBJ1-1 NA TRBV5-1 TRBD1 TGCGCCAGCAGCACCGACAGGGACACTGAAGCTTTCTTT CASSTDRDTEAFF
TRBJ1-5 few TRBV27 NA TGTGCCAGCAGTTTATTTATTAATCAGCCCCAGCATTTT CASSLFINQPQHF
TRBJ2-7 NA TRBV7-2 TRBD1 TGTGCCAGCAGCTGGGGACAGGGGTACTACGAGCAGTACTTC CASSWGQGYYEQYF
TRBJ2-1 NA TRBV27 NA TGTGCCAGCAGTTTCCTTCCTTCTTATGAGCAGTTCTTC CASSFLPSYEQFF
TRBJ2-2 once TRBV28 NA TGTGCCAGCAGTTTGGGACTGTTTAACACCGGGGAGCTGTTTTTT CASSLGLFNTGELFF
TRBJ1-3 NA TRBV19 NA TGTGCCAGTATACCGGCACAGGTTAGAAACACCATATATTTT CASIPAQVRNTIYF
TRBJ2-3 NA TRBV2 TRBD2 TGTGCCAGCAGTTACGGACTAGCGGGCACAGATACGCAGTATTTT CASSYGLAGTDTQYF
TRBJ1-1 few TRBV6-5 NA TGTGCCAGCAGCATCCTGCGGGGGGACACTGAAGCTTTCTTT CASSILRGDTEAFF
TRBJ2-3 NA TRBV5-6 NA TGTGCCAGCAGCTTGACAGGGTCTAGCACAGATACGCAGTATTTT CASSLTGSSTDTQYF
TRBJ2-1 NA TRBV5-5 TRBD2 TGTGCCAGCAGCTTGAGCGGGAGGGGGAGCTCCTACAATGAGCAGTTCTTC CASSLSGRGSSYNEQFF
TRBJ2-1 once TRBV5-6 TRBD1 TGTGCCAGCAGCTTGGGAGGGACAGCGACTTACAATGAGCAGTTCTTC CASSLGGTATYNEQFF
TRBJ2-7 once TRBV19 TRBD2 TGTGCCAGTAGTATTGGGACTAGCGGGACCTACTCCTACGAGCAGTACTTC CASSIGTSGTYSYEQYF
TRBJ2-7 NA TRBV29-1 TRBD1 TGCAGCAGCCGGGACAGGGATTCCTACGAGCAGTACTTC CSSRDRDSYEQYF
TRBJ2-1 NA TRBV18 TRBD2 TGTGCCAGCTCACGGGCTCGCCTAGCGGGAGAACGATTCGTATATGAGCAGTTCTTC CASSRARLAGERFVYEQFF
TRBJ1-1 NA TRBV19 TRBD1 TGTGCCAGTAGTATCCGACAGGGGAACACTGAAGCTTTCTTT CASSIRQGNTEAFF
TRBJ1-2 NA TRBV5-6 NA TGTGCCAGCAGCTTGGTTATTTCAAGGTCGGGGGGCTACACCTTC CASSLVISRSGGYTF
TRBJ1-2 NA TRBV5-4 NA TGTGCCAGCAGCTTGGAGCGGGAATCCTATGGCTACACCTTC CASSLERESYGYTF
TRBJ1-4 few TRBV5-1 NA TGCGCCAGCAGCACACAGGGAGGGGCTAATGAAAAACTGTTTTTT CASSTQGGANEKLFF
TRBJ2-3 NA TRBV11-2 TRBD2 TGTGCCAGCAGCGCGGGACTAGCGGGAGTAGATACGCAGTATTTT CASSAGLAGVDTQYF
TRBJ1-5 NA TRBV6-1 NA TGTGCCAGCAGTGAAGCCCATCCACGGCAGCCCCAGCATTTT CASSEAHPRQPQHF
TRBJ1-1 medium-sized TRBV30 NA TGTGCCTGGAGGCGGCTAGTGGTAATGAACACTGAAGCTTTCTTT CAWRRLVVMNTEAFF
TRBJ2-1 NA TRBV29-1 TRBD2 TGCAGCGTTGACCTAGCGGTACCCCCCTACAATGAGCAGTTCTTC CSVDLAVPPYNEQFF
TRBJ2-1 NA TRBV7-8 NA TGTGCCAGCAGCTTAGGCGGGGTCGACAATGAGCAGTTCTTC CASSLGGVDNEQFF
TRBJ2-5 NA TRBV29-1 NA TGCAGCGTTGGTCCAAAGAGCGGAGAGACCCAGTACTTC CSVGPKSGETQYF
TRBJ2-1 NA TRBV4-3 TRBD2 TGCGCCAGCAGCCGCCTAGCGGGAGGGGGCAATGAGCAGTTCTTC CASSRLAGGGNEQFF
TRBJ2-1 NA TRBV9 NA TGTGTCCTCCCCTCCCGGGTTTCCTACAATGAGCAGTTCTTC CVLPSRVSYNEQFF
TRBJ2-7 medium-sized TRBV29-1 NA TGCAGCGTTTTCCCGACAGGAGCCTACGAGCAGTACTTC CSVFPTGAYEQYF
TRBJ1-2 NA TRBV23-1 TRBD1 TGCGCCAGCAGACCTACAGGGGGCGACTATGGCTACACCTTC CASRPTGGDYGYTF
TRBJ2-3 NA TRBV7-2 NA TGTGCCAGCAGCCTTGGGGGGTACACAGATACGCAGTATTTT CASSLGGYTDTQYF
TRBJ1-2 NA TRBV5-1 NA TGCGCCAGCAGCTTGGAACCCGGGAATGGCTACACCTTC CASSLEPGNGYTF
TRBJ1-1 few TRBV28 NA TGTGCCAGCAGTTTGGCGAACACTGAAGCTTTCTTT CASSLANTEAFF
TRBJ1-1 few TRBV4-1 NA TGCGCCAGCAGCCAATTTTCCTCGAACACTGAAGCTTTCTTT CASSQFSSNTEAFF
TRBJ2-7 few TRBV2 TRBD2 TGTGCCAGCAGAAAGAGGACTAGCGGGATCTACGAGCAGTACTTC CASRKRTSGIYEQYF
TRBJ1-2 few TRBV19 NA TGTGCCAGTAGGACTGACGTGAGGGATGGCTACACCTTC CASRTDVRDGYTF
TRBJ2-7 few TRBV28 TRBD2 TGTGCCAGCGGGAGGGCTACCTACGAGCAGTACTTC CASGRATYEQYF
TRBJ1-5 NA TRBV19 TRBD1 TGTGCCAGTAGTATCCTAGGACAGGTGATTAATCAGCCCCAGCATTTT CASSILGQVINQPQHF
TRBJ2-3 NA TRBV4-2 NA TGTGCCAGCAGCCAAGATCTATCAGGGGGCACAGATACGCAGTATTTT CASSQDLSGGTDTQYF
TRBJ2-3 NA TRBV19 TRBD2 TGTGCCAGTAGTCCTAGCGGTTACACAGATACGCAGTATTTT CASSPSGYTDTQYF
TRBJ2-2 NA TRBV7-2 TRBD2 TGTGCCTCCACGGGGGGGCTGGCCTCCGGGGAGCTGTTTTTT CASTGGLASGELFF
TRBJ2-1 once TRBV28 TRBD2 TGTGCCAGCAGTTTGGTCGACAGGGGAGGTTCTAGCGGGAGTCTGAGGAAGGCCTACAATGAGCAGTTCTTC CASSLVDRGGSSGSLRKAYNEQFF
TRBJ1-4 NA TRBV19 NA TGTGCCAGTATTATCAGTCCAATTAATGAAAAACTGTTTTTT CASIISPINEKLFF